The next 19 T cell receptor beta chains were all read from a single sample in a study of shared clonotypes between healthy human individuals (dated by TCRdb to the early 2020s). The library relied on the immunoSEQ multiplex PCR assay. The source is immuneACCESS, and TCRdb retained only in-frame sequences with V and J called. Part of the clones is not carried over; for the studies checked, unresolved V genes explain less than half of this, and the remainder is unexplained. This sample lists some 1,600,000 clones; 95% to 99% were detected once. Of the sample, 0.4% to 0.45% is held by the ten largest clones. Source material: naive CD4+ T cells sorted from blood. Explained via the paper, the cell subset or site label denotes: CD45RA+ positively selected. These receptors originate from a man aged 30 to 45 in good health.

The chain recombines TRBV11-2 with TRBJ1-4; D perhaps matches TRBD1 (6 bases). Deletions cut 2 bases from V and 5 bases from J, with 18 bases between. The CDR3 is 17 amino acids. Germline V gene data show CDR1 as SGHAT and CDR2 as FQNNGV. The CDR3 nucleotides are TGTGCCAGCAGCTTAAGGGGGGTGCGATCCCTAAATGAAAAACTGTTTTTT. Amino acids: CASSLRGVRSLNEKLFF.

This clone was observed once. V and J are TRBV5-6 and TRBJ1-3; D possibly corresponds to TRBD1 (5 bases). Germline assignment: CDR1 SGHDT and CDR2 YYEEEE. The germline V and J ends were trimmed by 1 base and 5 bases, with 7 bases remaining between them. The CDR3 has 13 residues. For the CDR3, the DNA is TGTGCCAGCAGCTTGCCAGGGAGAAACACCATATATTTT. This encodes CASSLPGRNTIYF.

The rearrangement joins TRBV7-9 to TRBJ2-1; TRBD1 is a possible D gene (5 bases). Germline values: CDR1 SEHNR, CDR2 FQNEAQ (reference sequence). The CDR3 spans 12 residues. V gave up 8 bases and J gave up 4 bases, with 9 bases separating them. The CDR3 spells CASQGSYNEQFF. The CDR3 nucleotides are TGTGCCAGCCAGGGCTCTTACAATGAGCAGTTCTTC.

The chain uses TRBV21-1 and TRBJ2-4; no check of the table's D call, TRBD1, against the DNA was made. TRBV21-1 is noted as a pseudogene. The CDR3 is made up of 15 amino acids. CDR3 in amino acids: CASSRQGVSKNIQYF. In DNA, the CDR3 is TGTGCCAGCAGCCGACAGGGAGTCTCCAAAAACATTCAGTACTTC.

This chain's CDR3 is CASSSEKGRWEKLFF. The CDR3, as DNA: TGTGCCAGCAGCTCAGAAAAGGGACGGTGGGAAAAACTGTTTTTT. The gene calls are TRBV7-9 and TRBJ1-4; weak D call: TRBD1 (5 bases). With 4 bases removed from V and 8 bases from J, the gap between germline ends came to 17 bases. There are 15 residues in the CDR3. Germline loops: CDR1 SEHNR, CDR2 FQNEAQ (reference sequence).

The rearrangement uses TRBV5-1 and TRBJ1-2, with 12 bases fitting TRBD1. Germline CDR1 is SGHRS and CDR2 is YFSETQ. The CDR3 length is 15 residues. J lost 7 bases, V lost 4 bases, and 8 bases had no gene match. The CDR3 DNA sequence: TGCGCCAGCAGCCCGGGACAGGGGGCTCGAGGTGGCTACACCTTC. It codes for CASSPGQGARGGYTF.

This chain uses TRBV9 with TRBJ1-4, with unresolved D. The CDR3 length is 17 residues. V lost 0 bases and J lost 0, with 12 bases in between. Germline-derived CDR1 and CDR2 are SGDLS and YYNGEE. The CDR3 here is CASSVDGRSATNEKLFF. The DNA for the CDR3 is TGTGCCAGCAGCGTAGATGGCCGGAGCGCAACTAATGAAAAACTGTTTTTT.

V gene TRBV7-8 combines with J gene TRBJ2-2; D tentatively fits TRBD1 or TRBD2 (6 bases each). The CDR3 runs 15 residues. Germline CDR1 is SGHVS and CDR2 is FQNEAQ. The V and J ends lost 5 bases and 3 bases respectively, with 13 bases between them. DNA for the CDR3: TGTGCCAGCAGCCGGGGGCTGAAGGACACCGGGGAGCTGTTTTTT. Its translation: CASSRGLKDTGELFF. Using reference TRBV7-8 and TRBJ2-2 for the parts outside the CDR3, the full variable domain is GAGVSQSPRYKVAKRGQDVALRCDPISGHVSLFWYQQALGQGPEFLTYFQNEAQLDKSGLPSDRFFAERPEGSVSTLKIQRTQQEDSAVYLCASSRGLKDTGELFFGEGSRLTVL.

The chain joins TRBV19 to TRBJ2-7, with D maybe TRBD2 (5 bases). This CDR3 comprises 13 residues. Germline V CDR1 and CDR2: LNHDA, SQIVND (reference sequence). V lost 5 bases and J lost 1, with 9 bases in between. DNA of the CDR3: TGTGCCAGTAGTCGGACTGCTTCCTACGAGCAGTACTTC. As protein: CASSRTASYEQYF.

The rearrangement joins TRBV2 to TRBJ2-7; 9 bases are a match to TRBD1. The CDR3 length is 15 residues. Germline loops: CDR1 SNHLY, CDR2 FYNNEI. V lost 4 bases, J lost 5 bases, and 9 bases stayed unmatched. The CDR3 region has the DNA TGTGCCAGCAGTGCTGCCGGGACAGGGAGGCACGAGCAGTACTTC. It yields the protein CASSAAGTGRHEQYF. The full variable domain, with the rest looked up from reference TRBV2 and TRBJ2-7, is EPEVTQTPSHQVTQMGQEVILRCVPISNHLYFYWYRQILGQKVEFLVSFYNNEISEKSEIFDDQFSVERPDGSNFTLKIRSTKLEDSAMYFCASSAAGTGRHEQYFGPGTRLTVT.

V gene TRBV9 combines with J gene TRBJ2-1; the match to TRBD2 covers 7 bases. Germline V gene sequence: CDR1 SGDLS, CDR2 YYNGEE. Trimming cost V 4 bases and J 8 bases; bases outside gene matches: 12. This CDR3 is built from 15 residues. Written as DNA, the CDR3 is TGTGCCAGCAGCCACCGGGACTACCCCCTCGATGAGCAGTTCTTC. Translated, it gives CASSHRDYPLDEQFF.

The CDR3 is CAWSVGGTVIYEQYF. Written as DNA, the CDR3 is TGTGCCTGGAGTGTAGGGGGGACAGTCATCTACGAGCAGTACTTC. This chain joins TRBV30 and TRBJ2-7, with D maybe TRBD1 (7 bases). The CDR3 is 15 residues long. V lost 0 bases, J lost 3 bases, and 15 bases lay in between. CDR1 and CDR2 (germline): GTSNPN, SVGIG (reference sequence).

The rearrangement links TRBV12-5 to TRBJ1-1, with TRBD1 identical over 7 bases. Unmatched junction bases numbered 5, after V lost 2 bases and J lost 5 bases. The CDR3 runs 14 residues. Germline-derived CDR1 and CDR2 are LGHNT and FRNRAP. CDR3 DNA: TGTGCTAGTGGTTTGTCTCCAGGGGGGACTGAAGCTTTCTTT. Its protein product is CASGLSPGGTEAFF.

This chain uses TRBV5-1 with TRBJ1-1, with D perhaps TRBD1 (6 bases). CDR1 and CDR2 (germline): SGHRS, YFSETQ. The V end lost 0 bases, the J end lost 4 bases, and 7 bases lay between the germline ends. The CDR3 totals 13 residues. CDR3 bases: TGCGCCAGCAGCTTGGAGACAGGCACTGAAGCTTTCTTT. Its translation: CASSLETGTEAFF.

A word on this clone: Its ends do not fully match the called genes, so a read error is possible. The CDR3 DNA follows: TGCAGCCCCAGGGTCAGCCAGTTC. Translated, it gives CSPRVSQF. The chain is built from TRBV29-1 and TRBJ2-7; a weak D match, TRBD1 (5 bases). CDR3 length equals 8 residues. Germline CDR1 is SQVTM and CDR2 is ANQGSEA.

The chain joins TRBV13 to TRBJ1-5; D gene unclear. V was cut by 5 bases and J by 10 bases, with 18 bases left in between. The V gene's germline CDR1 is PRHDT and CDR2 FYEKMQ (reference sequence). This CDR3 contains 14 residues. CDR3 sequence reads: CASSQGRSPPPQHF. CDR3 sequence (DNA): TGTGCCAGCAGCCAAGGAAGGTCCCCCCCACCCCAGCATTTT.

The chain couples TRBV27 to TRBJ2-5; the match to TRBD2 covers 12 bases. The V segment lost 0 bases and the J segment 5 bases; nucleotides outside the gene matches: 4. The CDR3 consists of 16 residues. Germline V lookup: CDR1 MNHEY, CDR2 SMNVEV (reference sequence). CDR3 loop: CASSLSLAGGRETQYF. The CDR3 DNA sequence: TGTGCCAGCAGTTTATCCCTAGCGGGAGGGCGGGAGACCCAGTACTTC.

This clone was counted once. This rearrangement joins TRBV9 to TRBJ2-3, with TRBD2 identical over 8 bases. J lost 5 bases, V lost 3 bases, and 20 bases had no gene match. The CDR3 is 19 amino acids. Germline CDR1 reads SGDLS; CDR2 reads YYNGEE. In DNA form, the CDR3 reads TGTGCCAGCAGCGCCCGGGGGGGCGGTAACAGAGGGAAGGGAGATACGCAGTATTTT. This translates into CASSARGGGNRGKGDTQYF.

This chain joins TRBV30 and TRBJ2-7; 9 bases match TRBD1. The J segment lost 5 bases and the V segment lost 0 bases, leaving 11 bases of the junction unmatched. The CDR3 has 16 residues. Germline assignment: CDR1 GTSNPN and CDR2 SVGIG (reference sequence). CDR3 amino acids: CAWSVRSQGQGNEQYF. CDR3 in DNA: TGTGCCTGGAGTGTACGTTCTCAGGGACAGGGCAACGAGCAGTACTTC.